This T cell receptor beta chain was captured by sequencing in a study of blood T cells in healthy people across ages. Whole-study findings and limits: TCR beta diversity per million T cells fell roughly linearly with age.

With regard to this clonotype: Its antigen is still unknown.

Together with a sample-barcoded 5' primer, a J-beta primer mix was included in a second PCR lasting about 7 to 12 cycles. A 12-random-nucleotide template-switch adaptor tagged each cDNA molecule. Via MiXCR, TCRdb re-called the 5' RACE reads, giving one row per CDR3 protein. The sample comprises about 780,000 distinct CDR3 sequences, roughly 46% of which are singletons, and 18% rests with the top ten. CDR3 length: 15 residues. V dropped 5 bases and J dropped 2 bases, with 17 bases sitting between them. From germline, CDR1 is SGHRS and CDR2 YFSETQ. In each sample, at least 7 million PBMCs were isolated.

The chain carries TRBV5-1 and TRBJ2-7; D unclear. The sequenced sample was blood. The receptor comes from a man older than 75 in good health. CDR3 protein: CASRSEASRTYEQYF. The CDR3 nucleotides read TGCGCCAGCAGGTCCGAGGCCTCCCGAACCTACGAGCAGTACTTC.